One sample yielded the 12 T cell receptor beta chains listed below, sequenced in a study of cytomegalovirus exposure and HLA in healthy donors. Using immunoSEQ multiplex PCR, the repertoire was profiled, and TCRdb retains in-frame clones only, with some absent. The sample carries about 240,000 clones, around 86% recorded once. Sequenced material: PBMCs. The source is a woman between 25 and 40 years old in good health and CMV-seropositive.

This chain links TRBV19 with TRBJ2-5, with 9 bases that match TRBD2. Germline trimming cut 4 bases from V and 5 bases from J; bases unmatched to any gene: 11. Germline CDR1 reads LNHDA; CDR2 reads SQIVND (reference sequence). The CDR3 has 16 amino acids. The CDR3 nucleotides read TGTGCCAGTAGTACCCCATTGGCGGGAGGGAGCGAGACCCAGTACTTC. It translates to CASSTPLAGGSETQYF. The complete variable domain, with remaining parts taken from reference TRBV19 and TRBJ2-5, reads DGGITQSPKYLFRKEGQNVTLSCEQNLNHDAMYWYRQDPGQGLRLIYYSQIVNDFQKGDIAEGYSVSREKKESFPLTVTSAQKNPTAFYLCASSTPLAGGSETQYFGPGTRLLVL.

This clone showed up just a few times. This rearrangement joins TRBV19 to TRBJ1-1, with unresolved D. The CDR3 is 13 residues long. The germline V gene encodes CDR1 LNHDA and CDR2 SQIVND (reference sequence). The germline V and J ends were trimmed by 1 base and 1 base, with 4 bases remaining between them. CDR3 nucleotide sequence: TGTGCCAGTAGTATAGGGCCGAACACTGAAGCTTTCTTT. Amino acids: CASSIGPNTEAFF.

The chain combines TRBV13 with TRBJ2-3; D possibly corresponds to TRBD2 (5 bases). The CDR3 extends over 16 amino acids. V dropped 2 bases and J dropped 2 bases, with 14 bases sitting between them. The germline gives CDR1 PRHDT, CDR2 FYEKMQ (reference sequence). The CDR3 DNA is TGTGCCAGCAGCTTATTAGGCAGGAGGTACACAGATACGCAGTATTTT. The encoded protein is CASSLLGRRYTDTQYF.

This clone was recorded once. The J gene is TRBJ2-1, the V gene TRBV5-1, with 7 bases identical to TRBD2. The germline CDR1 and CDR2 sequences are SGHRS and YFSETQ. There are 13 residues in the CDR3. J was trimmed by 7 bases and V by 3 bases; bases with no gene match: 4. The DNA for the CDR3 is TGCGCCAGCAGCTGGGGGACTAATAATGAGCAGTTCTTC. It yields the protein CASSWGTNNEQFF.

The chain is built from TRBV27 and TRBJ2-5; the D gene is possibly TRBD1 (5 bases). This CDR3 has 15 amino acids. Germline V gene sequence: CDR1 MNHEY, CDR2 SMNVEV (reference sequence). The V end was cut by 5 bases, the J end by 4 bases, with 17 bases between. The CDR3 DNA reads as TGTGCCAGCAGTCGACAGCCCGGACGTCCAGAGACCCAGTACTTC. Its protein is CASSRQPGRPETQYF.

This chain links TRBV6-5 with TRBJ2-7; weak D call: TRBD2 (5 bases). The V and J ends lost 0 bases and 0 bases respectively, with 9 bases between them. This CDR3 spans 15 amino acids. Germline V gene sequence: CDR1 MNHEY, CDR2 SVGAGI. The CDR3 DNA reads TGTGCCAGCAGTTACTCGGTCGGGAACTCCTACGAGCAGTACTTC. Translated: CASSYSVGNSYEQYF.

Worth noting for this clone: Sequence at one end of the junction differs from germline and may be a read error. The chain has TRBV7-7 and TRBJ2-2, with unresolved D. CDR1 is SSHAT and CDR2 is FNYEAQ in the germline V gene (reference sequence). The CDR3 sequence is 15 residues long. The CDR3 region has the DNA TGTGCTAGCAGCTATACGAGAGAGAACACCGGGGAGCTGTTTTTT. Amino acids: CASSYTRENTGELFF.

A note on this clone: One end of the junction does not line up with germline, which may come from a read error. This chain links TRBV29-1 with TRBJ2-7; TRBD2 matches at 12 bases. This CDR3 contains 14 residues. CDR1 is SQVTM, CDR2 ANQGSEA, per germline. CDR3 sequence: CSVTRRLAGGPQDF. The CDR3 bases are TGCAGCGTTACAAGGAGGCTAGCGGGAGGGCCTCAAGATTTC.

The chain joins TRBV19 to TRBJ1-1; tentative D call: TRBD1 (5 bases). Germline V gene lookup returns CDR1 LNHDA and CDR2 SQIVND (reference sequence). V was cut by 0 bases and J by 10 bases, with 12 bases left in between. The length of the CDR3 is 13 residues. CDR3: CASSIEQGLGAFF. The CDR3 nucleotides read TGTGCCAGTAGTATAGAGCAGGGTCTCGGAGCTTTCTTT.

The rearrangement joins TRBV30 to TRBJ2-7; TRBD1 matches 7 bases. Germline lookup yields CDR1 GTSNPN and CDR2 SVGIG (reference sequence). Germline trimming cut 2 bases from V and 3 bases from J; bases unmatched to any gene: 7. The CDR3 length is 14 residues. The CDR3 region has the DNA TGTGCCTGGAGTTTCTCGACAGGGAACTACGAGCAGTACTTC. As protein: CAWSFSTGNYEQYF. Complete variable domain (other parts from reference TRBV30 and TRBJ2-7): SQTIHQWPATLVQPVGSPLSLECTVEGTSNPNLYWYRQAAGRGLQLLFYSVGIGQISSEVPQNLSASRPQDRQFILSSKKLLLSDSGFYLCAWSFSTGNYEQYFGPGTRLTVT.

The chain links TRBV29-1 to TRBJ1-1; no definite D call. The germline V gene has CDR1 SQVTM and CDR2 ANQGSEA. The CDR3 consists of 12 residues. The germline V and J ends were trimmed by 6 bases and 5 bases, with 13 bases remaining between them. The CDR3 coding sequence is TGCAGCGTCCTTGACGGGAAGACTGAAGCTTTCTTT. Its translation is CSVLDGKTEAFF.

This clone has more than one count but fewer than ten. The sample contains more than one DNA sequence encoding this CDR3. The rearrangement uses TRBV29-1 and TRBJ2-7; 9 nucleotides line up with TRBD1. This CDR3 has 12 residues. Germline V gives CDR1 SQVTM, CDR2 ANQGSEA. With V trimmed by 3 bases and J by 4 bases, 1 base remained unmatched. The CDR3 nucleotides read TGCAGCGTTGAGACAGGGGGTTACGAGCAGTACTTC. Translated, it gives CSVETGGYEQYF.